These T cell receptor beta chains were read from a single sample in a study of neoadjuvant anti-PD-1 for oral cavity cancer. Repertoires were generated with immunoSEQ multiplex PCR, while TCRdb's copy carries only in-frame clones and drops some. The sample has 15,000 to 20,000 clones, about 65% seen once. The material was PBMCs, obtained before nivolumab (anti-PD-1) treatment. All receptors come from a person aged 40 to 85 with oral cavity squamous cell carcinoma. The CDR3 runs from the conserved cysteine through the conserved F or W. The D gene is left open where the match is weak. The size field is filled for only some rows; it gives once, few, many or a size class.

size: once; J: TRBJ1-1; D: .; V: TRBV7-2; DNA: TGTGCCAGCAGTGAGCACGGAGGGGTGAACACTGAAGCTTTCTTT; CDR3: CASSEHGGVNTEAFF
size: few; J: TRBJ1-3; D: .; V: TRBV5-1; DNA: TGCGCCAGCAGCCAGGGACTCACCTCCTCTGGAAACACCATATATTTT; CDR3: CASSQGLTSSGNTIYF
size: .; J: TRBJ1-1; D: .; V: TRBV19; DNA: TGTGCCAGTCATAACCTGGGATCTAACACTGAAGCTTTCTTT; CDR3: CASHNLGSNTEAFF
size: few; J: TRBJ1-3; D: .; V: TRBV5-1; DNA: TGCGCCAGCAGCTTGGGGGACCTCTCTGGAAACACCATATATTTT; CDR3: CASSLGDLSGNTIYF
size: .; J: TRBJ1-4; D: .; V: TRBV4-2; DNA: TGTGCCAGCAGCCAAGTCCCGACAATTAATGAAAAACTGTTTTTT; CDR3: CASSQVPTINEKLFF
size: .; J: TRBJ2-7; D: TRBD2; V: TRBV6-5; DNA: TGTGCCAGCAGTTACTCTCCTAGCGGGGGCTCCTACGAGCAGTACTTC; CDR3: CASSYSPSGGSYEQYF
size: .; J: TRBJ2-7; D: TRBD1; V: TRBV5-1; DNA: TGCGCCAGCAGCTTAGAAACACAGGGGCCCTACGAGCAGTACTTC; CDR3: CASSLETQGPYEQYF
size: .; J: TRBJ2-3; D: .; V: TRBV10-3; DNA: TGTGCCATCAGTGAGGCAAACAGGGTGGGGGAGACAGATACGCAGTATTTT; CDR3: CAISEANRVGETDTQYF
size: .; J: TRBJ2-2; D: .; V: TRBV5-1; DNA: TGCGCCAGCAGCTTGGAACCAGGGGCGCCCTACACCGGGGAGCTGTTTTTT; CDR3: CASSLEPGAPYTGELFF
size: .; J: TRBJ1-2; D: TRBD1; V: TRBV27; DNA: TGTGCCAGCAGTTTGGGGACAGGGCGAGGCTACACCTTC; CDR3: CASSLGTGRGYTF
size: .; J: TRBJ2-7; D: .; V: TRBV6-5; DNA: TGTGCCAGCAGTGCGGGGCCGAGGGACGAGCAGTACTTC; CDR3: CASSAGPRDEQYF
size: .; J: TRBJ2-3; D: TRBD2; V: TRBV6-1; DNA: TGTGCCAGCAGTGACCGGACTAGCGGCACAGATACGCAGTATTTT; CDR3: CASSDRTSGTDTQYF
size: .; J: TRBJ2-7; D: .; V: TRBV2; DNA: TGTGCCAGCAGGCCTTCGGGGGCCGTCTCCTACGAGCAGTACTTC; CDR3: CASRPSGAVSYEQYF
size: .; J: TRBJ2-7; D: .; V: TRBV5-1; DNA: TGCGCCAGCGGGTCGAAGGATGCCTACGAGCAGTACTTC; CDR3: CASGSKDAYEQYF
size: once; J: TRBJ2-1; D: .; V: TRBV6-1; DNA: TGTGCCAGCACCAGAACTGGGAATGAGCAGTTCTTC; CDR3: CASTRTGNEQFF
size: .; J: TRBJ2-5; D: TRBD1; V: TRBV2; DNA: TGTGCCAGCAGTGAGGACAGGGTCGAGGGGGAGACCCAGTACTTC; CDR3: CASSEDRVEGETQYF
size: .; J: TRBJ1-2; D: .; V: TRBV14; DNA: TGTGCCAGCAGCCAAGGTATAGGTGACAGTTGGGACTATGGCTACACCTTC; CDR3: CASSQGIGDSWDYGYTF
size: .; J: TRBJ1-4; D: .; V: TRBV10-2; DNA: TGCGCCAGCAGTGTGGACGGAGCCTATGAAAAACTGTTTTTT; CDR3: CASSVDGAYEKLFF
size: .; J: TRBJ2-7; D: .; V: TRBV7-8; DNA: TGTGCCAGCAGCTTAGTGGCTTCACTTACCTACGAGCAGTACTTC; CDR3: CASSLVASLTYEQYF
size: .; J: TRBJ2-7; D: TRBD1; V: TRBV10-2; DNA: TGCGCCAGCAGGGGGACAGTTAGCTCCTACGAGCAGTACTTC; CDR3: CASRGTVSSYEQYF
size: .; J: TRBJ2-7; D: .; V: TRBV28; DNA: TGTGCCAGCAGCTTACCCCCGGGGTGGCACGAGCAGTACTTC; CDR3: CASSLPPGWHEQYF
size: few; J: TRBJ1-5; D: .; V: TRBV7-8; DNA: TGTGCCAGCAGCTCCAACAGCAATCAGCCCCAGCATTTT; CDR3: CASSSNSNQPQHF
size: few; J: TRBJ1-1; D: .; V: TRBV19; DNA: TGTGCCAGTAGTATGGTTCCAGGGATAACTTTCTTT; CDR3: CASSMVPGITFF
size: .; J: TRBJ1-3; D: .; V: TRBV9; DNA: TGTGCCAGCAGCCTACAGGGTGACACCATATATTTT; CDR3: CASSLQGDTIYF
size: few; J: TRBJ1-2; D: .; V: TRBV30; DNA: TGTGCCTGGAGTGAGGGGGTCGGCTACACCTTC; CDR3: CAWSEGVGYTF
size: .; J: TRBJ1-3; D: .; V: TRBV4-1; DNA: TGCGCCAGCAGCGGACAGGGAAACACCATATATTTT; CDR3: CASSGQGNTIYF
size: .; J: TRBJ2-3; D: .; V: TRBV6-5; DNA: TGTGCCACCCAGGGGCTCCGGGACAACACAGATACGCAGTATTTT; CDR3: CATQGLRDNTDTQYF
size: once; J: TRBJ2-3; D: .; V: TRBV7-3; DNA: TGTGCCAGCAGCTTAGGCTACACAGATACGCAGTATTTT; CDR3: CASSLGYTDTQYF
size: .; J: TRBJ1-1; D: .; V: TRBV11-2; DNA: TGTGCCAGCAGTGGATCTCGACCTATAAGTGTCGCTGAAGCTTTCTTT; CDR3: CASSGSRPISVAEAFF
size: .; J: TRBJ2-6; D: .; V: TRBV5-8; DNA: TGTGCCAGCAGCCCAGCCTCTGGGGCCAACGTCCTGACTTTC; CDR3: CASSPASGANVLTF
size: .; J: TRBJ2-2; D: TRBD1; V: TRBV10-3; DNA: TGTGCCATCAGTGTGGGACAGGGAGGTACCGGGGAGCTGTTTTTT; CDR3: CAISVGQGGTGELFF
size: .; J: TRBJ2-1; D: TRBD2; V: TRBV5-6; DNA: TGTGCCAGCAGCTTAGCGGGAGGGCCGTTCAATGAGCAGTTCTTC; CDR3: CASSLAGGPFNEQFF
size: .; J: TRBJ2-7; D: .; V: TRBV15; DNA: TGTGCCACCAGCAGATGGGGCGAAGGCAACGCCTACGAGCAGTACTTC; CDR3: CATSRWGEGNAYEQYF
size: .; J: TRBJ1-1; D: .; V: TRBV5-6; DNA: TGTGCCAGCAGCGGGCGGAGGGTTCCGTGGTCTGAAGCTTTCTTT; CDR3: CASSGRRVPWSEAFF
size: once; J: TRBJ1-3; D: .; V: TRBV15; DNA: TGTGCCACCAGCAGAGTAACGTTCTCTGGAAACACCATATATTTT; CDR3: CATSRVTFSGNTIYF
size: .; J: TRBJ2-3; D: .; V: TRBV7-8; DNA: TGTGCCAGCAGCCAGAATATGGGAGTCCAGGGAGATACGCAGTATTTT; CDR3: CASSQNMGVQGDTQYF
size: .; J: TRBJ1-2; D: TRBD1; V: TRBV7-2; DNA: TGTGCCAGCAGCTTGGGACAGGGGGGAGCTAACTATGGCTACACCTTC; CDR3: CASSLGQGGANYGYTF
size: .; J: TRBJ2-3; D: TRBD2; V: TRBV5-4; DNA: TGTGCCAGCAGCTCCAGACTAGCGGCTAGCACAGATACGCAGTATTTT; CDR3: CASSSRLAASTDTQYF
size: once; J: TRBJ2-3; D: TRBD2; V: TRBV11-2; DNA: TGTGCCAGCAGCTTAACAAGCGGGAGGGGGGATAATACGCAGTATTTT; CDR3: CASSLTSGRGDNTQYF
size: .; J: TRBJ2-1; D: .; V: TRBV14; DNA: TGTGCCAGCTCACTAGGGGTCGGTGAGCAGTTCTTC; CDR3: CASSLGVGEQFF
size: .; J: TRBJ1-3; D: .; V: TRBV6-5; DNA: TGTGCCAGCAGTGGGACTGTCGGGGGAAACACCATATATTTT; CDR3: CASSGTVGGNTIYF
size: .; J: TRBJ2-2; D: .; V: TRBV28; DNA: TGTGCCAGCGGTAGTACCGGGGAGCTGTTTTTT; CDR3: CASGSTGELFF
size: .; J: TRBJ1-2; D: TRBD1; V: TRBV28; DNA: TGTGCCAGCAGTTCAGGGGGCCAGAACTATGGCTACACCTTC; CDR3: CASSSGGQNYGYTF